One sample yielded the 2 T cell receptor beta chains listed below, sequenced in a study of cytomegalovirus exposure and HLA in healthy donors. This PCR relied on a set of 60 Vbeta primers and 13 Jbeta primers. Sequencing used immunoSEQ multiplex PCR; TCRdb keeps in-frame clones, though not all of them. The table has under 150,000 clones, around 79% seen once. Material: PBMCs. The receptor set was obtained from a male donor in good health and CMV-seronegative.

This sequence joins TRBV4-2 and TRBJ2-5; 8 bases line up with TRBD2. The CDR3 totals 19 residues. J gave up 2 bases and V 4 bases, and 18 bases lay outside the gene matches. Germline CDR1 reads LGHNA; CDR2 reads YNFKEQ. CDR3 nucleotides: TGTGCCAGCAGCCTCCTACGAGCTTTCCCGCGGGGGGAACAAGAGACCCAGTACTTC. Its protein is CASSLLRAFPRGEQETQYF.

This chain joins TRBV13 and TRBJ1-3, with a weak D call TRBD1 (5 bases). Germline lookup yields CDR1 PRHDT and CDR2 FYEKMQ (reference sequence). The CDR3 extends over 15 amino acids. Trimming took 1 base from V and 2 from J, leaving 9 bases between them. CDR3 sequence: CASSLVSGTGNTIYF. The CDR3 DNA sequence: TGTGCCAGCAGCTTAGTCTCAGGGACTGGAAACACCATATATTTT.